This T cell receptor beta chain appears in the sequencing data of a study of cytomegalovirus exposure and HLA in healthy donors. A note on this clone: Its antigen is not identified.

PCR was performed using 60 Vbeta and 13 Jbeta primers. Data came from immunoSEQ multiplex PCR; TCRdb stores just in-frame clones and leaves some out. In all, the sample yields under 200,000 clones. V shed 4 bases, J shed 2 bases, and the junction held 9 bases outside the gene matches. This CDR3 has 16 amino acids. The germline CDR1 and CDR2 sequences are SGHTA and FQGNSA. It was healthy bone marrow donors who served as donors. General study results and limits: V- and J-gene trimming of TCR beta was linked (in a later analysis) to a missense DCLRE1C variant.

The sequencing sample was made of PBMCs. The receptor's source is a man aged 25-45 years in good health and CMV-seronegative. The chain uses TRBV7-2 and TRBJ2-7; 9 bases line up with TRBD2. CDR3 DNA sequence: TGTGCCAGCAGCTCCCCCGGGACTAGCCCTGCCTACGAGCAGTACTTC. Encoded protein: CASSSPGTSPAYEQYF.